Detailed here is one T cell receptor (beta chain). Its cognate antigen is unknown. This record comes from a study of T-cell reconstitution after alpha-beta-depleted transplantation in children. Findings and limits, study-wide: By one year post-transplant, T-cell counts and diversity largely arose from T cells that were newly produced.

CDR1 is SGHTA and CDR2 is FQGTGA in the germline V gene. The CDR3 loop spans 17 amino acids. With V trimmed by 2 bases and J by 6 bases, 9 bases remained unmatched. Unique molecular identifiers were used in preparing the TCRbeta library. Each CDR3 protein gets one entry after TCRdb re-called the PCR reads with MiXCR. The sample holds about a million distinct CDR3 sequences, under 30% seen once. This sequence joins TRBV7-3 and TRBJ2-2, with 10 bases fitting TRBD2. The sequences come from PBMCs, mostly from graft donor cells, collected 360 days after TCRalphabeta/CD19-depleted stem cell transplant. The sequence came from a boy younger than two who had a stem cell transplant for SCID, so the T cells may come from the graft donor. CDR3 nucleotide sequence: TGTGCCAGCAGCTTATTACCGGGACTAGCGTCCCCCGGGGAGCTGTTTTTT. This encodes CASSLLPGLASPGELFF.